The T cell receptor beta chain under discussion was sequenced for a study of identical twins. This clonotype has more than one count but fewer than ten. The antigen is undetermined. Points from the study as a whole: A lower insertion count was a feature of abundant cord blood beta clonotypes, with no such feature in memory repertoires. Less excess twin sharing appeared in beta out-of-frame sequences. In drawing conclusions, the study used cross-sectional statistical analysis and did not follow the same donors.

V lost 0 bases, J lost 4 bases, and 5 bases lay in between. The CDR3 length is 13 residues. Germline V gene sequence: CDR1 KGHDR, CDR2 SFDVKD. One entry per CDR3 protein results from TCRdb running MiXCR on the 5' RACE reads. The repertoire includes some 560,000 distinct CDR3 sequences, more than 9% of them detected once, and roughly 3% sits in the top ten. These data also formed part of another study, on yellow fever vaccine responses in identical twins.

The sequence was collected from a woman younger than 30 in good health. The sequenced sample consisted of PBMCs. The V gene is TRBV24-1, the J gene TRBJ2-5, with D hard to call. CDR3 coding DNA: TGTGCCACCAGTGATTTGAAGGGAGAGACCCAGTACTTC. Translated, it gives CATSDLKGETQYF.